The present T cell receptor beta chain was sequenced within a study of blood T cell repertoires in COVID-19. Overall study context: From T cells, B-cell-depleted T cells, or PBMCs came the material, which was cDNA or gDNA.

Original analysis: Counts of nucleated cells, estimated from reference gene primer amplification, were obtained. Clones were read by immunoSEQ multiplex PCR, and TCRdb kept only the in-frame ones, dropping some. From that table come the V and J calls and clone size; the DNA was used to work out D and trimming. This sample has a few hundred thousand clones, with 80% to 90% found just once. Germline CDR1 reads LNHDA; CDR2 reads SQIVND (reference sequence). This CDR3 comprises 12 residues. V shed 8 bases, J shed 7 bases, and the junction held 3 bases outside the gene matches. Two negative PCRs, clearance, or symptom resolution characterized the recovered Cohort 3 donors.

The chain is built from TRBV19 and TRBJ2-4; 9 bases fit TRBD2. Sequenced input: PBMCs or T cells enriched from blood (not recorded which). The TCR comes from a woman aged 18-29 years who had recovered from COVID-19. For the CDR3, the DNA is TGTGCCAGTTCGACTAGCGGTAACATTCAGTACTTC. Residues: CASSTSGNIQYF.